Detailed here is one T cell receptor (beta chain). Which antigen it targets is not known. The record has no base qualities; no much larger clone is one base away. This sample was included in a study of somatic mutations in cytotoxic T cells in rheumatoid arthritis (TCRdb year 2017). About the study as a whole: Some V beta antibody-stained T-cell populations were flow-sorted on a FACSAria II or Sony SH800 at nearly 100% purity, and sorted V beta1+ cells also underwent TCRB sequencing. In newly diagnosed rheumatoid arthritis without treatment, the study examined if expanded CD8+ T-cell clones harbor somatic mutations, relying on TCRB deep sequencing to characterize clonality. Patient and control groups had essentially identical median ages. For 65 to 80 rheumatoid arthritis patients and approximately 20 healthy controls, TCRB deep sequencing was carried out. Findings and caveats that apply to the study as a whole: The slight TRBV07 underrepresentation in patients was not adjusted for multiple comparisons. In patients, CD8+ clonality rose with age (Spearman r ≈ 0.49), which was not the case in healthy controls. The largest CD8+ clone made up more than 20% of CD8+ cells in about an eighth of the roughly 60 patients, and blood and synovial fluid shared several identical CD8+ TCRB sequences. CD8+ T-cell clonality did not differ significantly between rheumatoid arthritis patients and age-matched healthy controls. It was unknown which antigens the expanded CD8+ clones targeted, and their absence from virus-specific databases did not exclude viral specificity.

Buffy coats from some 21 blood donors served as healthy controls, a group that was under 65% female with a median age of 56 years (range roughly 20-70). Positive magnetic bead selection on an AutoMACS was used to isolate CD4+ and CD8+ cells, with flow cytometry used to check purity. Peripheral blood mononuclear cells were obtained using density gradient separation with Ficoll-Paque PLUS. Using Nucleospin Tissue or Tissue XS kits, DNA was extracted from CD4-enriched, CD8-enriched or PBMC samples, with quantification by a Qubit 2.0 fluorometer. Sequencing of TCRB CDR3 was done on genomic DNA with the immunoSEQ assay. Under the source paper's analysis protocol: Nothing other than productive TCRB rearrangements was included in the analyses. A clone was defined by a unique TCRB CDR3 sequence, and clonality was computed as a productive clonality index based on Shannon entropy. Repertoire overlap between two samples was calculated from the template counts of each clone relative to total templates per sample. Flow cytometry-measured V-gene usage correlated with V-gene usage from TCRB sequencing, with a Spearman r of about 0.65. TCRdb retrieved this table from immuneACCESS and kept in-frame rearrangements only. Not all clones are present; in checked studies, unresolved V genes account for under half, and no reason is known for the remainder. V, J and clone size derive from that table, while D and trimming were established from the DNA sequence. This sample lists 35,000 to 40,000 clones; approximately 80% were detected once. The ten largest account for roughly 3.2% of the sample.

Trimming accounts for 2 bases at V and 1 base at J, while the number of junction bases matched to no gene is 0. CDR1 and CDR2, per the germline V gene, are MNHEY and SVGAGI. Reading from cysteine to phenylalanine, the CDR3 counts 15 amino acids. Only the CDR3 DNA is retained, 45 bases long and in frame from the first base. The chain is encoded by TRBV6-5 joined to TRBJ2-1; 9 bases in between match TRBD1. This receptor was obtained from a man aged 40-50 years in good health. The sequenced sample was CD8+ T cells sorted from blood. Here is the DNA: TGTGCCAGCAGTTACGGACAGGGGTCCTACAATGAGCAGTTCTTC. This is translated as CASSYGQGSYNEQFF.